This passage covers 13 T cell receptor beta chains from one sample sequenced in a study of T cell repertoires in cytomegalovirus infection. From the reads, TCRdb called clonotypes with MiXCR, one entry per CDR3 protein. The sample consists of roughly 720,000 distinct CDR3 sequences, approximately 40% of them appearing once. Material for sequencing was PBMCs. These receptors all stem from a human donor in good health (CMV status not recorded). Some clones in this sample may be carry-over from other donors' samples.

This clonotype was detected once. The chain has TRBV5-1 and TRBJ1-2; tentatively, D is TRBD1 (5 bases). This CDR3 region has 16 residues. Germline V gene data show CDR1 as SGHRS and CDR2 as YFSETQ. V was pared by 0 bases and J by 8 bases, with 20 bases between. The CDR3, as DNA: TGCGCCAGCAGCTTGGATTACGGGACTCCCAGTTTAGGCTACACCTTC. Amino acids: CASSLDYGTPSLGYTF.

The gene calls are TRBV7-8 and TRBJ2-5; a possible D gene is TRBD2 (5 bases). The CDR3 loop spans 16 amino acids. Germline-derived CDR1 and CDR2 are SGHVS and FQNEAQ. The V and J ends lost 0 bases and 5 bases respectively, with 16 bases between them. The CDR3: CASSLARFLARETQYF. CDR3 in DNA: TGTGCCAGCAGCTTAGCGCGTTTCCTAGCTCGGGAGACCCAGTACTTC.

This clonotype was picked up many times. J is TRBJ2-3 and V is TRBV7-6; 8 bases agree with TRBD2. The germline V gene has CDR1 SGHVS and CDR2 FNYEAQ. V was pared by 4 bases and J by 0 bases, with 3 bases of the junction left unmatched. The CDR3 has 15 amino acids. CDR3 sequence (DNA): TGTGCCAGCAGCTCAAAGCGGGAGAGCACAGATACGCAGTATTTT. It codes for CASSSKRESTDTQYF.

The chain links TRBV28 to TRBJ1-1, with a tentative D call TRBD1 (5 bases). The CDR3 consists of 14 residues. Trimming left V 7 bases short and J 1 base short, with 13 bases between. CDR1 is MDHEN and CDR2 is SYDVKM in the germline V gene. The CDR3 spells CASIKETGNTEAFF. CDR3 nucleotide sequence: TGTGCCAGCATCAAAGAAACAGGGAACACTGAAGCTTTCTTT. The variable domain in full, completed from reference TRBV28 and TRBJ1-1, reads DVKVTQSSRYLVKRTGEKVFLECVQDMDHENMFWYRQDPGLGLRLIYFSYDVKMKEKGDIPEGYSVSREKKERFSLILESASTNQTSMYLCASIKETGNTEAFFGQGTRLTVV.

The chain has TRBV11-2 and TRBJ2-1; D uncertain. The CDR3 consists of 17 residues. CDR1 is SGHAT, CDR2 FQNNGV, per germline. The germline V and J ends were trimmed by 3 bases and 1 base, with 16 bases remaining between them. CDR3 sequence: CASSFHLKGPSYNEQFF. CDR3 in DNA: TGTGCCAGCAGCTTCCACCTCAAAGGCCCTTCCTACAATGAGCAGTTCTTC. Variable domain in full (rest from reference TRBV11-2 and TRBJ2-1): EAGVAQSPRYKIIEKRQSVAFWCNPISGHATLYWYQQILGQGPKLLIQFQNNGVVDDSQLPKDRFSAERLKGVDSTLKIQPAKLEDSAVYLCASSFHLKGPSYNEQFFGPGTRLTVL.

This chain uses TRBV11-2 with TRBJ2-1; D is unresolved. Between the trimmed V and J ends, which lost 7 bases and 3 bases, there was a span of 16 bases. The V gene's germline CDR1 is SGHAT and CDR2 FQNNGV. This CDR3 spans 15 amino acids. CDR3 DNA: TGTGCCAGCACCAAGGACCCGGCCAACTACAATGAGCAGTTCTTC. This gives the protein CASTKDPANYNEQFF.

The sample holds a few counts of this clonotype. The CDR3 is CASTPGQANTGELFF. In DNA form, the CDR3 reads TGTGCCAGCACCCCAGGACAAGCTAACACCGGGGAGCTGTTTTTT. The chain links TRBV28 to TRBJ2-2; D possibly corresponds to TRBD1 (5 bases). The CDR3 totals 15 residues. V lost 7 bases and J 2 bases, leaving 14 bases between the germline ends. CDR1 and CDR2 from the germline V gene are MDHEN and SYDVKM.

The CDR3 DNA is TGTGCCAGCCGCCCAGGCGGGGGCTATAATGAAAAACTGTTTTTT. Translated: CASRPGGGYNEKLFF. V usage is TRBV7-8 and J usage is TRBJ1-4, with a possible D match to TRBD1 (6 bases). Trimming took 8 bases from V and 4 from J, leaving 17 bases between them. The CDR3 loop spans 15 amino acids. Germline loops: CDR1 SGHVS, CDR2 FQNEAQ.

This clonotype was found a few times. DNA of the CDR3: TGTGCCAGCAGTTTTGGACAGGGGATAAACGAGCAGTACTTC. Encoded protein: CASSFGQGINEQYF. V is TRBV27 and J is TRBJ2-7; TRBD1 matches at 9 bases. After removal of 3 bases from V and 5 bases from J, the junction contained 5 bases not matched to a gene. The CDR3 spans 14 residues. Germline V gene data show CDR1 as MNHEY and CDR2 as SMNVEV (reference sequence).

The chain links TRBV7-3 to TRBJ2-5, with 8 bases lining up with TRBD1. The junction had 5 bases not matched to a gene; V was cut back by 1 base and J by 4 bases. Per the germline V gene, CDR1 is SGHTA and CDR2 is FQGTGA. The CDR3 contains 15 residues. The CDR3 sequence: CASSLSRGPIETQYF. DNA of the CDR3: TGTGCCAGCAGCTTAAGCAGGGGGCCGATAGAGACCCAGTACTTC.

The chain joins TRBV4-1 to TRBJ1-1; D gene ambiguous. Germline CDR1 reads MGHRA; CDR2 reads YSYEKL. The CDR3 has 13 amino acids. Between the trimmed V and J ends, which lost 8 bases and 1 base, there was a span of 11 bases. CDR3 region: CASGGRGNTEAFF. CDR3 sequence (DNA): TGCGCCAGCGGAGGGCGGGGGAACACTGAAGCTTTCTTT.

The chain links TRBV10-3 to TRBJ2-7; no clear D. Trimming pared 3 bases from V and 0 bases from J, leaving 6 bases between. CDR1 is ENHRY, CDR2 SYGVKD, per germline. This CDR3 comprises 13 residues. CDR3 in DNA: TGTGCCATCAGTGACCAGGACTCCTACGAGCAGTACTTC. Amino acid sequence: CAISDQDSYEQYF.

This clonotype was observed once. A much larger clonotype is one base distant, so this may be a read error. The chain carries TRBV7-9 and TRBJ1-1, with 10 nucleotides matching TRBD1. The CDR3 is 15 amino acids. V gave up 5 bases and J gave up 4 bases; unmatched junction bases: 7. Germline CDR1 is SEHNR and CDR2 is FQNEAQ (reference sequence). The CDR3 spells CASSQRQGAATEAFF. The CDR3 bases are TGTGCCAGCAGCCAGCGACAGGGGGCGGCCACTGAAGCTTTCTTT. Drawing the rest from reference TRBV7-9 and TRBJ1-1, the complete variable domain is DTGVSQNPRHKITKRGQNVTFRCDPISEHNRLYWYRQTLGQGPEFLTYFQNEAQLEKSRLLSDRFSAERPKGSFSTLEIQRTEQGDSAMYLCASSQRQGAATEAFFGQGTRLTVV.